The next 24 T cell receptor beta chains were all read from a single sample in a study of molecular identifiers for immune sequencing clone quantification. TCRdb called the PCR reads again in MiXCR, with one record for every CDR3 protein. The data show about half a million distinct CDR3 sequences, with less than 30% seen just once and around 0.8% held by the top ten. Source material: naive CD8+ T cells from blood, with Jurkat cell RNA spiked in. Specified subset: FACS-sorted CD8+CD4-CCR7+CD45RA+ naive T cells. These receptors were taken from a human donor in good health. Some libraries in this study had Jurkat cell RNA spiked in.

This clonotype has a count of ten or more. This chain uses TRBV29-1 with TRBJ2-7, with 14 bases matching TRBD2. CDR1 is SQVTM, CDR2 ANQGSEA, per germline. The CDR3 runs 14 residues. V shed 3 bases, J shed 6 bases, and the junction held 4 bases outside the gene matches. CDR3 in amino acids: CSVEGLAGVGEQYF. The DNA of the CDR3 is TGCAGCGTTGAGGGACTAGCGGGAGTGGGCGAGCAGTACTTC.

This chain uses TRBV28 with TRBJ2-7; 8 bases are a match to TRBD1. The germline V gene has CDR1 MDHEN and CDR2 SYDVKM. V lost 3 bases to trimming and J lost 3 bases; unmatched junction nucleotides: 7. CDR3 length: 15 residues. For the CDR3, the DNA is TGTGCCAGCAGTTTGGAGGGACAGGCTTTCTACGAGCAGTACTTC. Protein product: CASSLEGQAFYEQYF.

There are many counts of this clonotype. V and J are TRBV7-9 and TRBJ2-2; no firm D call. Germline values: CDR1 SEHNR, CDR2 FQNEAQ (reference sequence). V lost 4 bases and J lost 0, with 18 bases in between. This CDR3 has 18 residues. The CDR3 region is CASSSTLTDIPNTGELFF. The DNA for the CDR3 is TGTGCCAGCAGCTCCACACTAACCGACATTCCGAACACCGGGGAGCTGTTTTTT.

A note on this clonotype: The junction differs from germline at one of its ends, possibly a read error. The rearrangement joins TRBV13 to TRBJ2-3; TRBD1 might be the D (7 bases). The CDR3 sequence is 15 residues long. Per germline, CDR1 PRHDT and CDR2 FYEKMQ (reference sequence). In DNA form, the CDR3 reads TGTGCCAGCAGCTCCCAGGGGGGCAGGACAGATACGCAGCGTTTT. The encoded protein is CASSSQGGRTDTQRF.

As for this clonotype: A clone one base away is much larger, so this may be a read error. The CDR3 sequence: CAARPGDTYEQYF. The CDR3 coding sequence is TGTGCCGCTCGGCCCGGTGACACCTACGAGCAGTACTTC. The chain employs TRBV6-1 and TRBJ2-7, with unresolved D. The CDR3 length is 13 residues. V lost 11 bases and J lost 2, with 16 bases in between. The germline gives CDR1 MNHNS, CDR2 SASEGT.

DNA for the CDR3: TGCAGTGCTAAACGACACCGGGACAGGGTGTTCTACGAGCAGTACTTC. Encoded protein: CSAKRHRDRVFYEQYF. The gene calls are TRBV20-1 and TRBJ2-7; the match to TRBD1 covers 9 bases. V lost 4 bases, J lost 3 bases, and 13 bases stayed unmatched. The CDR3 sequence is 16 residues long. Germline V gives CDR1 DFQATT, CDR2 SNEGSKA (reference sequence).

This clonotype was seen ten or more times. The gene calls are TRBV14 and TRBJ2-7, with a possible D match to TRBD1 (6 bases). Germline lookup yields CDR1 SGHDN and CDR2 FVKESK. The CDR3 length is 14 residues. V was shortened by 1 base and J by 6 bases, with 13 bases between the two germline ends. CDR3 in amino acids: CASSQVGGTTEQYF. The DNA for the CDR3 is TGTGCCAGCAGCCAAGTAGGGGGTACTACCGAGCAGTACTTC.

This clonotype was observed at least ten times. The V gene is TRBV7-2, the J gene TRBJ2-7; a possible D gene is TRBD2 (5 bases). The CDR3 consists of 15 residues. From germline, CDR1 is SGHTA and CDR2 FQGNSA. The V end lost 4 bases, the J end lost 7 bases, and 20 bases lay between the germline ends. Here the CDR3 reads CASSSDVGSGWEQYF. The DNA of the CDR3 is TGTGCCAGCAGCTCGGACGTCGGTTCGGGGTGGGAGCAGTACTTC.

V usage is TRBV27 and J usage is TRBJ2-3; the D is unclear. There are 14 residues in the CDR3. V was shortened by 4 bases and J by 6 bases, with 14 bases between the two germline ends. The germline gives CDR1 MNHEY, CDR2 SMNVEV (reference sequence). The chain's CDR3 is CASSSDTPADTQYF. In DNA form, the CDR3 reads TGTGCCAGCAGTTCCGACACCCCGGCGGATACGCAGTATTTT.

V is TRBV19 and J is TRBJ2-3; a weak D match, TRBD1 (5 bases). Germline V gene lookup returns CDR1 LNHDA and CDR2 SQIVND (reference sequence). The CDR3 has 14 amino acids. Trimming removed 5 bases at V and 6 bases at J, with 15 bases between. The CDR3 sequence: CASSFRQSGDTQYF. CDR3 in DNA: TGTGCCAGTAGTTTCCGACAGTCCGGGGATACGCAGTATTTT.

This clonotype showed up just a few times. V gene TRBV19 combines with J gene TRBJ2-1; D might be TRBD1 or TRBD2, each matching 5 bases. The CDR3 spans 13 residues. Germline V lookup: CDR1 LNHDA, CDR2 SQIVND (reference sequence). Trimming removed 3 bases from V and 8 bases from J, with 11 bases in between. The CDR3 loop reads CASSIVGEYEQFF. CDR3 nucleotide sequence: TGTGCCAGTAGTATCGTAGGGGAGTATGAGCAGTTCTTC.

The rearrangement links TRBV6-1 to TRBJ2-1; 7 bases agree with TRBD2. The length of the CDR3 is 15 residues. V dropped 4 bases and J dropped 3; count of bases not matched to a gene: 6. Germline V gene data show CDR1 as MNHNS and CDR2 as SASEGT. The CDR3 nucleotides are TGTGCCAGCAGTGGATATGGCGGGGGCTACAATGAGCAGTTCTTC. Protein sequence: CASSGYGGGYNEQFF.

The gene calls are TRBV6-2 or TRBV6-3 and TRBJ2-7, with D unclear. Germline CDR1 is MNHEY and CDR2 is SVGEGT. CDR3 size: 15 residues. Between the trimmed V and J ends, which lost 2 bases and 1 base, there was a span of 12 bases. CDR3 DNA sequence: TGTGCCAGCAGTTACGCGGCTCCCCTGTCCTACGAGCAGTACTTC. The encoded protein is CASSYAAPLSYEQYF.

This clonotype was seen a few times. This chain uses TRBV11-2 with TRBJ2-1; D may be TRBD2 (6 bases). Trimming cost V 4 bases and J 8 bases, with 12 bases left between them. The CDR3 length is 13 residues. CDR1 SGHAT and CDR2 FQNNGV come from the germline V gene. For the CDR3, the DNA is TGTGCCAGCAGCTCCACCCCGGGGGATGAGCAGTTCTTC. Its protein product is CASSSTPGDEQFF.

In its sample, this clonotype was seen many times. V is TRBV12-3 or TRBV12-4 and J is TRBJ2-1; tentatively, D is TRBD2 (5 bases). V lost 4 bases and J lost 15, with 16 bases in between. The CDR3 has 12 amino acids. CDR3 amino acids: CASSWESSLLFF. The CDR3 region has the DNA TGTGCCAGCAGTTGGGAATCTAGCCTGTTGTTCTTC.

This clonotype came up a few times. The rearrangement joins TRBV9 to TRBJ1-1; D ambiguous. The CDR3 sequence is 13 residues long. Germline CDR1 is SGDLS and CDR2 is YYNGEE. Trimming left V 3 bases short and J 5 bases short, with 11 bases between. In nucleotides, the CDR3 is TGTGCCAGCAGCGCGCCCGGGTTTACTGAAGCTTTCTTT. This encodes CASSAPGFTEAFF.

The chain joins TRBV3-1 to TRBJ2-7, with D possibly TRBD1 on 5 matching bases. Germline V lookup: CDR1 LGHDT, CDR2 YNNKEL (reference sequence). V dropped 3 bases and J dropped 7 bases, with 16 bases sitting between them. This CDR3 has 14 residues. CDR3: CASSQEGDSREQYF. The CDR3 DNA sequence: TGTGCCAGCAGCCAGGAAGGAGACAGCCGGGAGCAGTACTTC.

The table lists this clonotype with many counts. The CDR3: CASSQEAGYYEQYF. The CDR3 DNA sequence: TGTGCCAGCAGCCAAGAGGCGGGGTACTACGAGCAGTACTTC. The rearrangement joins TRBV3-1 to TRBJ2-7, with TRBD2 as a possible D gene (6 bases). Trimming took 0 bases from V and 3 from J, leaving 9 bases between them. The CDR3 runs 14 residues. CDR1 is LGHDT, CDR2 YNNKEL, per germline (reference sequence).

Notes on this clonotype: A much larger clone lies one base from this, so it may be a read error. Since the CDR3 does not end with the conserved phenylalanine or tryptophan, this likely comes from a read error. The chain is built from TRBV3-1 and TRBJ2-3, with D unclear. Germline V gene sequence: CDR1 LGHDT, CDR2 YNNKEL (reference sequence). V was clipped by 4 bases and J by 4 bases, with 9 bases between them. The CDR3 spans 13 residues. The CDR3 is CASSPLLSDTQYS. In DNA form, the CDR3 reads TGTGCCAGCAGCCCACTCCTTTCAGATACGCAGTATTCT.

Concerning this clonotype: This may come from a read error, since a much larger clone is one base off. The chain has TRBV5-3 and TRBJ2-7; D uncertain. TRBV5-3 has ORF status, its function being uncertain. The CDR3 extends over 13 amino acids. The CDR3 is CASSLANGYELYF. The CDR3 coding sequence is TGTGCCAGCAGCTTGGCAAACGGGTACGAGCTGTACTTC.

Only a few counts were recorded for this clonotype. The chain links TRBV4-3 to TRBJ2-7; D unresolved. V shed 0 bases and J shed 2 bases, with 11 bases lying between them. The CDR3 extends over 15 amino acids. Germline values: CDR1 LGHNA, CDR2 YSLEER. The CDR3 DNA sequence: TGCGCCAGCAGCCAAGATTTCCCGGCAACCTACGAGCAGTACTTC. Translated, it gives CASSQDFPATYEQYF.

On this clonotype: One end of the junction is discordant with germline, which a read error may explain. The chain couples TRBV24-1 to TRBJ2-1, with a weak D call TRBD2 (5 bases). Germline V gene lookup returns CDR1 KGHDR and CDR2 SFDVKD. The CDR3 extends over 13 amino acids. CDR3 protein: CATSMGVGNERFF. The CDR3 bases are TGTGCCACCAGTATGGGAGTGGGGAATGAGCGGTTCTTC.

The chain has TRBV20-1 and TRBJ2-1; the match to TRBD2 covers 11 bases. The CDR3 spans 12 residues. Germline CDR1 DFQATT, CDR2 SNEGSKA (reference sequence). Trimming removed 6 bases from V and 8 bases from J; junction bases left unmatched: 3. The CDR3 bases are TGCAGTGCCGAGGGACTAGCGGATGAGCAGTTCTTC. Its protein is CSAEGLADEQFF.

This clonotype has only one observation. This chain joins TRBV3-1 and TRBJ1-1; a weak D match, TRBD1 (6 bases). Between the trimmed V and J ends, which lost 4 bases and 12 bases, there was a span of 15 bases. Germline values: CDR1 LGHDT, CDR2 YNNKEL (reference sequence). This CDR3 is 12 amino acids long. CDR3 amino acids: CASSLLAGASFF. The CDR3 coding sequence is TGTGCCAGCAGCCTCCTCGCAGGGGCATCTTTCTTT.